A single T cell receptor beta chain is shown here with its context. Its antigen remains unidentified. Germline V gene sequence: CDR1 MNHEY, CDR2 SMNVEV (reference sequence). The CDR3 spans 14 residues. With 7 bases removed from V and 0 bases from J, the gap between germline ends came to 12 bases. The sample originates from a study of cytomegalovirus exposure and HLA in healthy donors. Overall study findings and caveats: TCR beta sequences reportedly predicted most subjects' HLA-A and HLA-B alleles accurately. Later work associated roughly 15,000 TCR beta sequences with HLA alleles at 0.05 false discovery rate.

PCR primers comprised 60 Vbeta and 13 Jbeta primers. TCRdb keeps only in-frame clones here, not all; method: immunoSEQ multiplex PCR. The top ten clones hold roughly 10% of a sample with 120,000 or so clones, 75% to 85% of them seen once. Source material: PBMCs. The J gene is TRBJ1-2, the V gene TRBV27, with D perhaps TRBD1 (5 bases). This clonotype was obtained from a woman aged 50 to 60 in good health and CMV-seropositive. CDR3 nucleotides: TGTGCCAGCAAGATGTGGGGGGCTAACTATGGCTACACCTTC. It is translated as CASKMWGANYGYTF.